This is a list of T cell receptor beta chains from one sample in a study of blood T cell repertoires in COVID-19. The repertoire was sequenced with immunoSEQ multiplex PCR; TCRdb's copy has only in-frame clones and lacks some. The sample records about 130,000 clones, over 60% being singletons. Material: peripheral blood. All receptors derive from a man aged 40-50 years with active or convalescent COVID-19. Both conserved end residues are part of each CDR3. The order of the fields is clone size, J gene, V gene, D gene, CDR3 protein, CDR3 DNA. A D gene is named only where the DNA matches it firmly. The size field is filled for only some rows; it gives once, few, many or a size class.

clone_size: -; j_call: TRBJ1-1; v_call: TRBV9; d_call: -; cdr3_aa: CASSSRQDPNTEAFF; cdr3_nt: TGTGCCAGCAGCTCGCGACAGGACCCGAACACTGAAGCTTTCTTT
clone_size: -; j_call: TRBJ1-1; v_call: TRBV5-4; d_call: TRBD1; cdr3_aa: CASRPGRQGNTEAFF; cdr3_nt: TGTGCCAGCAGGCCCGGGAGACAGGGAAACACTGAAGCTTTCTTT
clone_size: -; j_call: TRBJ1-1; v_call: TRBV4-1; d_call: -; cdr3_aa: CASSQEAALNTEAFF; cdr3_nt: TGCGCCAGCAGCCAAGAGGCCGCACTGAACACTGAAGCTTTCTTT
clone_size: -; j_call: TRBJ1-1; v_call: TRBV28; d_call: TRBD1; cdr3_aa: CASSSGGSLRGFF; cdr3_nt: TGTGCCAGCAGTTCAGGGGGCTCTCTTCGGGGTTTCTTT
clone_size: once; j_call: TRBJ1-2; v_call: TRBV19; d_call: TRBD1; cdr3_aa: CASVQGARAPNYGYTF; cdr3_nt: TGTGCCAGTGTACAGGGGGCTAGGGCCCCGAACTATGGCTACACCTTC
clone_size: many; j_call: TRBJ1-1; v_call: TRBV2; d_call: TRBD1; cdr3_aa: CASRGDRDRAFF; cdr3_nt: TGTGCCAGCAGGGGGGACAGGGACCGAGCTTTCTTT
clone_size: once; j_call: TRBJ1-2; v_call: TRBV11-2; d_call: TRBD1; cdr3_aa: CASSSFFRTGGSWNYGYTF; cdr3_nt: TGTGCCAGCAGCTCGTTTTTCCGGACAGGGGGTTCTTGGAATTATGGCTACACCTTC
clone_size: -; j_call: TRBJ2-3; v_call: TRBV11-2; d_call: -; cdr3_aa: CASSLDRDTDTQYF; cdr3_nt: TGTGCCAGCAGCTTAGACAGGGATACAGATACGCAGTATTTT
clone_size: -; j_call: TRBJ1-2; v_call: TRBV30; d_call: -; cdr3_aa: CAWSDRLTGGYTF; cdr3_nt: TGTGCCTGGAGTGACAGGTTAACGGGCGGCTACACCTTC
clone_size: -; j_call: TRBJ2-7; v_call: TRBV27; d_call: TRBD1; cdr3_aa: CASSSAPGGFEQYF; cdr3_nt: TGTGCCAGCAGTTCAGCACCAGGGGGCTTCGAGCAGTACTTC
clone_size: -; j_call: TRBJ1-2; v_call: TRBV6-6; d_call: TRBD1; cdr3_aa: CASSQGAFNSYTF; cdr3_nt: TGTGCCAGCAGTCAGGGGGCGTTCAATAGCTACACCTTC
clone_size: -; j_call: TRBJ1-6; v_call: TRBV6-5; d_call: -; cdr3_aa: CASRRDGNSPLHF; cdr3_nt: TGTGCCAGCAGGCGGGATGGTAATTCACCCCTCCACTTT
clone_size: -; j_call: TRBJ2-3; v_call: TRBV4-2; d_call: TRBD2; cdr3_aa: CASSQEGRGGSGSTDTQYF; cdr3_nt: TGTGCCAGCAGCCAAGAAGGGCGGGGGGGGTCTGGTAGCACAGATACGCAGTATTTT
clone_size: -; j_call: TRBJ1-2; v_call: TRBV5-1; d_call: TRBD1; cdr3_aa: CASSQGTGGADGYTF; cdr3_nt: TGCGCCAGCAGCCAAGGGACAGGGGGCGCCGATGGCTACACCTTC
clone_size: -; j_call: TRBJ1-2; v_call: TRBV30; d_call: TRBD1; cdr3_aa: CAWSLRLAGGGYTF; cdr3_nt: TGTGCCTGGAGTCTCCGCCTGGCAGGGGGTGGCTACACCTTC
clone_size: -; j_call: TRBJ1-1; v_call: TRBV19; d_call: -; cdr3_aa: CASSSGGTEAFF; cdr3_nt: TGTGCCAGTAGTTCGGGGGGGACTGAAGCTTTCTTT
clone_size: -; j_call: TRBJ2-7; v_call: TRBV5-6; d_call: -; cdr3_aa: CASSLRESNRQYF; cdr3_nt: TGTGCCAGCAGCCTGAGGGAGTCTAATAGACAATACTTC
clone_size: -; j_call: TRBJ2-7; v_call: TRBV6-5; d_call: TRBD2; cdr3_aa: CASRTGTSAPYEQYF; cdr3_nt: TGTGCCAGCAGAACCGGGACTAGCGCCCCATACGAGCAGTACTTC
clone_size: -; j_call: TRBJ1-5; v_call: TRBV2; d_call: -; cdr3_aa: CASKEGTIQPQHF; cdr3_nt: TGTGCCAGCAAAGAGGGAACGATTCAGCCCCAGCATTTT
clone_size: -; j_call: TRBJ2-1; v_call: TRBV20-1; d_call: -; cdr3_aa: CSARVLLEQFF; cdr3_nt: TGCAGTGCTAGAGTCCTTCTTGAGCAGTTCTTC
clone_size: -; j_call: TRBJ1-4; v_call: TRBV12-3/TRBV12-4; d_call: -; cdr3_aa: CASSSRAGEKLFF; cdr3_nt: TGTGCCAGCAGTTCGAGGGCTGGTGAAAAACTGTTTTTT
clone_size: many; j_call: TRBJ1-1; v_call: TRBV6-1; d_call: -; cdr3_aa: CASSEVRAAFF; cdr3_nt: TGTGCCAGCAGTGAAGTGAGGGCAGCTTTCTTT
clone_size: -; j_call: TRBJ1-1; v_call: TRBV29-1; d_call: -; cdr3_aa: CSVEEQGNTEAFF; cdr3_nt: TGCAGCGTTGAAGAACAGGGGAACACTGAAGCTTTCTTT
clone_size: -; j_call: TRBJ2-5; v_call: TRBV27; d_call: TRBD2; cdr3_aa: CASSRRSSGMETQYF; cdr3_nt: TGTGCCAGCAGTCGTAGGTCTAGCGGGATGGAGACCCAGTACTTC
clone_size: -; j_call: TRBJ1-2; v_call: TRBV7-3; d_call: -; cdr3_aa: CASSPGKSYGYTF; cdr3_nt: TGTGCCAGCAGCCCGGGGAAATCCTATGGCTACACCTTC
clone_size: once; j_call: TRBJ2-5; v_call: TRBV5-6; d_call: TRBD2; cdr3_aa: CASSGQGGGMETQYF; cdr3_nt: TGTGCCAGCAGCGGGCAGGGCGGGGGTATGGAGACCCAGTACTTC
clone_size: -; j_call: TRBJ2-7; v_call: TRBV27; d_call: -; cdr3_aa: CASSPRFTDTYEQYF; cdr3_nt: TGTGCCAGCAGTCCCAGGTTCACGGATACCTACGAGCAGTACTTC
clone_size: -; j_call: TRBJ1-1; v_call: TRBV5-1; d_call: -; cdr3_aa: CASSLAYSLMNTEAFF; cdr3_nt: TGCGCCAGCAGCTTGGCCTACAGCTTAATGAACACTGAAGCTTTCTTT
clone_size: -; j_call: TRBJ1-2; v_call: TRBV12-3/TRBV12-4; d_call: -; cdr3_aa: CASSHTNREGYTF; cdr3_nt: TGTGCCAGCAGTCATACCAACAGGGAAGGCTACACCTTC